These T cell receptor beta chains were read from a single sample in a study of T cells in Graves' hyperthyroidism and ophthalmopathy. TCRdb re-called the multiplex PCR reads with MiXCR, one entry per CDR3 protein. The data show hundreds of thousands of distinct CDR3 sequences, with approximately 36% seen just once and less than 35% held by the top ten. Material: blood. These receptor sequences come from a middle-aged woman with Graves' hyperthyroidism. Each CDR3 is given with its conserved first and last residue. Each record gives: J gene, D gene, CDR3 length, V gene, CDR3 protein. A D gene is named only where the DNA matches it firmly.

J: TRBJ1-1; D: -; length: 15; V: TRBV19; CDR3: CASSTEFGRDTEAFF
J: TRBJ2-4; D: -; length: 13; V: TRBV29-1; CDR3: CSVAWEAKNIQYF
J: TRBJ1-4; D: -; length: 13; V: TRBV12-3/TRBV12-4; CDR3: CASIRSPEGKLFF
J: TRBJ2-7; D: TRBD2; length: 16; V: TRBV9; CDR3: CASSVEGTGGFGEQYF
J: TRBJ1-2; D: TRBD1; length: 15; V: TRBV9; CDR3: CASGLGPGTGYGYTF
J: TRBJ1-5; D: -; length: 15; V: TRBV10-3; CDR3: CATQSRGSGNQPQHF
J: TRBJ1-2; D: -; length: 13; V: TRBV4-1; CDR3: CASSYGEGYGYTF
J: TRBJ1-1; D: -; length: 16; V: TRBV2; CDR3: CASSLVQLRGNTEAFF
J: TRBJ1-1; D: -; length: 16; V: TRBV10-2; CDR3: CASSESTWPPGAKAFF
J: TRBJ1-2; D: -; length: 13; V: TRBV5-1; CDR3: CASSLGGVNGYTF
J: TRBJ1-1; D: -; length: 13; V: TRBV6-1; CDR3: CASMPLHGTEAFF
J: TRBJ2-2; D: TRBD2; length: 18; V: TRBV7-2; CDR3: CASSLVALAGGRIGELFF
J: TRBJ2-7; D: -; length: 14; V: TRBV7-9; CDR3: CASSPGTRAWEQYF
J: TRBJ1-2; D: TRBD1; length: 13; V: TRBV12-3/TRBV12-4; CDR3: CASSAGGWDGYTF
J: TRBJ2-7; D: TRBD2; length: 15; V: TRBV6-5; CDR3: CASSEGLAGKYEQYF
J: TRBJ1-5; D: TRBD1; length: 14; V: TRBV12-3/TRBV12-4; CDR3: CASSPTGLRQPQHF
J: TRBJ2-2; D: TRBD1; length: 16; V: TRBV2; CDR3: CASSEPGQGVTGELFF
J: TRBJ2-7; D: TRBD2; length: 17; V: TRBV29-1; CDR3: CSVEGTPSGRGFYKQYF
J: TRBJ1-2; D: TRBD1; length: 14; V: TRBV12-3/TRBV12-4; CDR3: CASSLEQGHYGYTF
J: TRBJ2-7; D: TRBD2; length: 16; V: TRBV5-1; CDR3: CASSYQSGSTKYEQYF
J: TRBJ2-7; D: TRBD1; length: 14; V: TRBV18; CDR3: CASSPGQGRYEQYF
J: TRBJ2-7; D: -; length: 16; V: TRBV27; CDR3: CASSLNPGTTTYEQYF
J: TRBJ1-4; D: -; length: 16; V: TRBV11-2; CDR3: CASSSVPLPTNEKLFF
J: TRBJ2-7; D: -; length: 13; V: TRBV29-1; CDR3: CSVEETSPYEQYF
J: TRBJ2-7; D: TRBD2; length: 15; V: TRBV3-1; CDR3: CASSQEGGPGYEQYF
J: TRBJ1-6; D: -; length: 14; V: TRBV7-3; CDR3: CASSLSAGPSPLHF
J: TRBJ2-7; D: TRBD2; length: 20; V: TRBV7-2; CDR3: CASSPHWTRLTSGSFHEQYF
J: TRBJ1-2; D: -; length: 13; V: TRBV7-2; CDR3: CASSPRGVRGYTF
J: TRBJ1-1; D: -; length: 13; V: TRBV7-9; CDR3: CASSLPSNTEAFF
J: TRBJ2-5; D: TRBD1; length: 15; V: TRBV6-6; CDR3: CASSSLGQGRETQYF
J: TRBJ1-2; D: -; length: 13; V: TRBV7-9; CDR3: CASSSGEDFGYTF
J: TRBJ2-5; D: -; length: 15; V: TRBV19; CDR3: CASSPGQAIQETQYF
J: TRBJ1-4; D: TRBD1; length: 15; V: TRBV12-3/TRBV12-4; CDR3: CASSPRTGGWEKLFF
J: TRBJ1-1; D: -; length: 15; V: TRBV6-2/TRBV6-3; CDR3: CASSYRNRAYTEAFF